This T cell receptor (beta chain) came from a study of Ad26.COV2.S vaccination and SARS-CoV-2 variants. Study background: This donor came from the COV1001 trial of Ad26.COV2.S. Intramuscularly, Ad26.COV2.S was given either once or twice, 56 days apart.

Comment on this clone: What it binds is not known.

The CDR3 has 14 residues. V lost 0 bases, J lost 2 bases, and 7 bases lay in between. Germline V lookup: CDR1 SGDLS, CDR2 YYNGEE. As to treatment: some 20 received Ad26.COV2.S at low or high dose, single or two shots; 5 received placebo; per-sample allocation not given. Specimens were obtained on day 63 following the first vaccine or placebo injection. Assay used: immunoSEQ multiplex PCR; TCRdb lists only in-frame clones, some missing. The sample holds roughly 250,000 clones; 87% are singletons and the top ten take about 2.8%. Study-level results: Reports say spike-specific CD8+ and CD4+ T cell responses covered substantial breadth after vaccination. The study found similar non-spike TCR breadth in vaccine and placebo recipients.

The sequencing used peripheral blood, collected in a trial of Ad26.COV2.S vaccine versus placebo. This receptor was identified in a person aged 18 to 59 who received the Ad26.COV2.S COVID-19 vaccine or a placebo. The genes are TRBV9 and TRBJ2-3; possible D gene TRBD1, 6 bases. CDR3 DNA sequence: TGTGCCAGCAGCGTAGACAGGGCCACAGATACGCAGTATTTT. Residues: CASSVDRATDTQYF.